The 27 T cell receptor beta chains below all came from one sample that was sequenced in a study of blood T cell repertoires in COVID-19. The data were produced by immunoSEQ multiplex PCR, yet TCRdb's version contains in-frame clones alone and is incomplete. The table records tens of thousands of clones, approximately 80% of them present only once. Source material: peripheral blood. The receptors here all came from a human donor in a cohort sampled during active COVID-19.

This chain joins TRBV28 and TRBJ2-2; 11 positions agree with TRBD2. CDR1 is MDHEN and CDR2 is SYDVKM in the germline V gene. The trim removed 5 bases at V and 4 bases at J, leaving 3 bases unmatched. This CDR3 has 15 residues. In nucleotides, the CDR3 is TGTGCCAGCAGTATAGCGGGAGGGGGCACCGGGGAGCTGTTTTTT. Protein: CASSIAGGGTGELFF.

This clone was seen a single time. The rearrangement joins TRBV29-1 to TRBJ2-3; D is possibly TRBD2 (5 bases). Deletions cut 5 bases from V and 0 bases from J, with 21 bases between. The CDR3 spans 17 residues. Looked up from germline, CDR1 is SQVTM and CDR2 is ANQGSEA. The CDR3 here is CSVSLLGSGASTDTQYF. The CDR3 DNA reads TGCAGCGTTTCTCTCCTTGGCAGCGGTGCTAGCACAGATACGCAGTATTTT.

This rearrangement joins TRBV7-9 to TRBJ2-7; TRBD1 matches at 8 bases. This CDR3 has 15 residues. V lost 1 base, J lost 4 bases, and 6 bases stayed unmatched. Germline V gene lookup returns CDR1 SEHNR and CDR2 FQNEAQ (reference sequence). The chain's CDR3 is CASSLDVQGAYEQYF. In nucleotides, the CDR3 is TGTGCCAGCAGCTTAGATGTTCAGGGGGCGTACGAGCAGTACTTC.

The chain links TRBV6-5 to TRBJ1-6; TRBD1 is a possible D gene (6 bases). CDR1 is MNHEY, CDR2 SVGAGI, per germline. The V gene lost 7 bases and the J gene lost 9 bases, with 19 bases spanning the gap. This CDR3 comprises 15 residues. CDR3 nucleotides: TGTGCCAGCAACCTAAGGGGGACCGGAGGTTCACCCCTCCACTTT. Its protein product is CASNLRGTGGSPLHF.

The chain uses TRBV4-1 and TRBJ2-6, with D perhaps TRBD1 (6 bases). Trimming shortened V by 0 bases and J by 1 base, and 10 bases separated the two germline ends. The CDR3 runs 17 residues. Germline loops: CDR1 MGHRA, CDR2 YSYEKL. CDR3: CASSQDGQLSGANVLTF. CDR3 DNA sequence: TGCGCCAGCAGCCAAGATGGACAGCTGTCTGGGGCCAACGTCCTGACTTTC.

The rearrangement joins TRBV9 to TRBJ1-6; a possible D gene is TRBD1 (6 bases). V was pared by 0 bases and J by 5 bases, with 9 bases between. The CDR3 is 15 amino acids. Germline assignment: CDR1 SGDLS and CDR2 YYNGEE. The CDR3 DNA sequence: TGTGCCAGCAGCGTAGAGGGGGAGAATAATTCACCCCTCCACTTT. The encoded protein is CASSVEGENNSPLHF.

The genes are TRBV21-1 and TRBJ2-2; the table's D call, TRBD2, was not checked against the DNA. TRBV21-1 is recorded as a pseudogene. The CDR3 has 17 residues. In DNA, the CDR3 is TGTGCCACCCGGAGGCGGGGGCCTTCCGGGGACACCGGGGAGCTGTTTTTT. It specifies CATRRRGPSGDTGELFF.

The chain uses TRBV6-5 and TRBJ2-7; TRBD2 matches at 8 bases. Unmatched junction bases numbered 9, after V lost 6 bases and J lost 2 bases. The length of the CDR3 is 15 residues. Germline V CDR1 and CDR2: MNHEY, SVGAGI. The CDR3 reads CASRPSAGGPYEQYF. The CDR3 DNA reads TGTGCCAGCAGGCCCTCGGCGGGGGGTCCCTACGAGCAGTACTTC.

The rearrangement joins TRBV18 to TRBJ1-1; D uncertain. Trimming cost V 1 base and J 1 base, with 10 bases left between them. This CDR3 is 15 amino acids long. CDR1 KGHSH and CDR2 LQKENI come from the germline V gene. The CDR3 reads CASSPRKGRNTEAFF. The DNA for the CDR3 is TGTGCCAGCTCACCACGAAAAGGGAGGAACACTGAAGCTTTCTTT.

V usage is TRBV9 and J usage is TRBJ2-3; TRBD2 agrees at 10 bases. There are 15 residues in the CDR3. Germline loops: CDR1 SGDLS, CDR2 YYNGEE. The J segment lost 2 bases and the V segment lost 4 bases, leaving 4 bases of the junction unmatched. The CDR3 reads CASSPGTSDTDTQYF. The CDR3 nucleotides read TGTGCCAGCAGCCCCGGGACTAGCGACACAGATACGCAGTATTTT.

V and J are TRBV9 and TRBJ1-1, with 7 bases fitting TRBD1. The CDR3 is 13 residues long. Per the germline V gene, CDR1 is SGDLS and CDR2 is YYNGEE. Trimming at V came to 0 bases and at J to 7 bases, leaving 3 bases not matched to a gene. In nucleotides, the CDR3 is TGTGCCAGCAGCGTAGGGGGGACAGTTGAAGCTTTCTTT. Translating it yields CASSVGGTVEAFF.

This clone turned up a few times. The chain carries TRBV11-2 and TRBJ2-3; 11 nucleotides align to TRBD2. The CDR3 has 19 amino acids. Losses at the gene ends were 5 bases for V and 2 bases for J; bases not matched to a gene: 15. Germline V gene lookup returns CDR1 SGHAT and CDR2 FQNNGV. This CDR3 reads CASSPGPSGGTFLTDTQYF. The CDR3 nucleotides are TGTGCCAGCAGCCCCGGCCCTAGCGGGGGGACCTTCCTCACAGATACGCAGTATTTT.

By share, this clone counts as medium-sized (0.01 to 0.1%). This chain connects TRBV4-1 to TRBJ2-3; 7 bases match TRBD2. With V trimmed by 4 bases and J by 2 bases, 9 bases remained unmatched. Germline CDR1 MGHRA, CDR2 YSYEKL. CDR3 length: 16 residues. This CDR3 is CASSPLGRGYTDTQYF. The DNA for the CDR3 is TGCGCCAGCAGCCCTTTGGGGCGGGGGTACACAGATACGCAGTATTTT.

As to this clone: Mismatch with germline at one junction end may stem from a read error. This rearrangement joins TRBV6-7 to TRBJ1-2; 7 bases are a match to TRBD1. TRBV6-7 falls under the ORF class, with uncertain function. The CDR3 sequence is 10 residues long. Written as DNA, the CDR3 is TGTGCCAGCAGTTACGTGGGACAGCCCTTC. Translated, it gives CASSYVGQPF.

The V gene is TRBV21-1, the J gene TRBJ2-3; whether TRBD2, the table's D call, matches the DNA was not checked. TRBV21-1 has pseudogene status. This CDR3 is built from 16 residues. CDR3 in amino acids: CASSVLPPNSTDTQYF. The DNA for the CDR3 is TGTGCCAGCAGCGTACTGCCGCCGAACTCCACAGATACGCAGTATTTT.

This chain uses TRBV7-2 with TRBJ2-5; 7 bases fit TRBD2. V trimming: 1 base; J trimming: 5 bases; junction bases outside the gene matches: 4. CDR1 and CDR2 from the germline V gene are SGHTA and FQGNSA. The CDR3 has 14 residues. The CDR3 spells CASSLGGGSETQYF. The CDR3 region has the DNA TGTGCCAGCAGCTTAGGGGGGGGATCGGAGACCCAGTACTTC.

This chain connects TRBV6-4 to TRBJ2-5; a weak D match, TRBD1 (5 bases). This CDR3 comprises 13 residues. Trimming removed 5 bases from V and 4 bases from J, with 11 bases in between. The germline V gene has CDR1 MRHNA and CDR2 SNTAGT. The CDR3 bases are TGTGCCAGCAGTTCAGGGTTAGGAGAGACCCAGTACTTC. Protein: CASSSGLGETQYF.

V is TRBV7-9 and J is TRBJ1-2; tentatively, D is TRBD1 (6 bases). CDR1 is SEHNR, CDR2 FQNEAQ, per germline (reference sequence). The CDR3 sequence is 14 residues long. Trimming took 5 bases from V and 1 from J, leaving 11 bases between them. CDR3: CASSPQQGNYGYTF. In nucleotides, the CDR3 is TGTGCCAGCAGCCCCCAACAGGGTAACTATGGCTACACCTTC. Variable domain in full (rest from reference TRBV7-9 and TRBJ1-2): DTGVSQNPRHKITKRGQNVTFRCDPISEHNRLYWYRQTLGQGPEFLTYFQNEAQLEKSRLLSDRFSAERPKGSFSTLEIQRTEQGDSAMYLCASSPQQGNYGYTFGSGTRLTVV.

This clone was detected a few times. The chain links TRBV19 to TRBJ1-6, with D perhaps matching TRBD1 (5 bases). The ends were cut back, 8 bases at V and 9 bases at J, with 23 bases in the middle. Germline CDR1 and CDR2: LNHDA and SQIVND (reference sequence). This CDR3 region has 16 residues. The CDR3 spells CASSAGGAYIGSPLHF. The CDR3 bases are TGTGCCAGTTCCGCAGGCGGGGCCTATATCGGTTCACCCCTCCACTTT.

V is TRBV5-1 and J is TRBJ1-2; 9 positions agree with TRBD1. CDR3 length: 15 amino acids. Trimming at V came to 0 bases and at J to 10 bases, leaving 10 bases not matched to a gene. From germline, CDR1 is SGHRS and CDR2 YFSETQ. The CDR3, as DNA: TGCGCCAGCAGCTTGGCCGAGGGACAGGGACGCGACTACACCTTC. The encoded protein is CASSLAEGQGRDYTF.

The J gene is TRBJ1-2, the V gene TRBV6-2 or TRBV6-3; tentatively, D is TRBD1 (6 bases). V was clipped by 2 bases and J by 3 bases, with 13 bases between them. Germline values: CDR1 MNHEY, CDR2 SVGEGT. This CDR3 region has 15 residues. CDR3 bases: TGTGCCAGCAGTTACAGGAGACAGGTGTACTATGGCTACACCTTC. This encodes CASSYRRQVYYGYTF.

The chain combines TRBV28 with TRBJ1-5, with D tentatively TRBD1 (6 bases). The germline V gene encodes CDR1 MDHEN and CDR2 SYDVKM. The germline V and J ends were trimmed by 6 bases and 2 bases, with 8 bases remaining between them. This CDR3 has 13 amino acids. CDR3 protein: CASRQGGNQPQHF. CDR3 DNA sequence: TGTGCCAGCAGACAGGGTGGCAATCAGCCCCAGCATTTT.

The chain couples TRBV4-3 to TRBJ2-1; tentative D call: TRBD1 (6 bases). The CDR3 is made up of 17 amino acids. Trimming took 2 bases from V and 1 from J, leaving 15 bases between them. Germline V lookup: CDR1 LGHNA, CDR2 YSLEER. In DNA form, the CDR3 reads TGCGCCAGCAGCCAATTTTCCCGGGACACATCCTACAATGAGCAGTTCTTC. It specifies CASSQFSRDTSYNEQFF.

The CDR3 region is CASSSTGELFF. CDR3 bases: TGTGCCAGCAGCTCTACCGGGGAGCTGTTTTTT. The genes are TRBV5-6 and TRBJ2-2; no definite D call. Germline assignment: CDR1 SGHDT and CDR2 YYEEEE. This CDR3 comprises 11 residues. Trimming cost V 3 bases and J 5 bases, with 2 bases left between them.

The CDR3 loop reads CASQGLGYGYTF. The DNA for the CDR3 is TGTGCCAGCCAGGGGTTGGGCTATGGCTACACCTTC. The chain uses TRBV6-6 and TRBJ1-2; TRBD1 is a possible D gene (6 bases). CDR3 length equals 12 residues. In germline, CDR1 is MNHNY, CDR2 SVGAGI (reference sequence). V shed 8 bases and J shed 4 bases, with 11 bases lying between them.

A remark on this clone: Other DNA variants within this sample encode the same CDR3. V and J are TRBV4-1 and TRBJ1-5; D is ambiguous. Germline V gene sequence: CDR1 MGHRA, CDR2 YSYEKL. The CDR3 extends over 15 amino acids. The V end lost 1 base, the J end lost 0 bases, and 7 bases lay between the germline ends. In DNA form, the CDR3 reads TGCGCCAGCAGCCAAGGGCAGAATAGCAATCAGCCCCAGCATTTT. Amino acids: CASSQGQNSNQPQHF.

The J gene is TRBJ2-1, the V gene TRBV5-6; 9 positions match TRBD2. Germline CDR1 SGHDT, CDR2 YYEEEE. Germline trimming cut 0 bases from V and 6 bases from J; bases unmatched to any gene: 4. The CDR3 length is 15 residues. The CDR3 loop reads CASSLEAGGINEQFF. Written as DNA, the CDR3 is TGTGCCAGCAGCTTGGAGGCGGGAGGGATCAATGAGCAGTTCTTC. The full variable domain, completed using reference TRBV5-6 and TRBJ2-1, is DAGVTQSPTHLIKTRGQQVTLRCSPKSGHDTVSWYQQALGQGPQFIFQYYEEEERQRGNFPDRFSGHQFPNYSSELNVNALLLGDSALYLCASSLEAGGINEQFFGPGTRLTVL.